Ten or more counts support the clone carrying this TCR beta chain. The data stem from a study of blood T cell repertoires in COVID-19. Study information: Whether acute or convalescent, the COVID-19 samples came from the United States, Italy and Spain.

The assay was immunoSEQ multiplex PCR, and TCRdb's table has in-frame clones only and misses some. The sample lists around 240,000 clones; about 89% were seen once. The CDR3 loop spans 20 amino acids. The ends lost 3 bases at V and 0 bases at J; junction bases unmatched: 8. Looked up from germline, CDR1 is MGHRA and CDR2 is YSYEKL. This receptor was identified in a human donor in a cohort exposed to, infected with or recovered from COVID-19 (not recorded which). The donor label of this sample is uncertain. The chain employs TRBV4-1 and TRBJ2-6; TRBD2 matches 13 bases. Sequencing was carried out using PBMCs or T cells enriched from blood (not recorded which). CDR3 sequence reads: CASSHIGLAGAPSGANVLTF. The CDR3 coding sequence is TGCGCCAGCAGCCATATCGGACTAGCGGGGGCCCCCTCTGGGGCCAACGTCCTGACTTTC.